The T cell receptor beta chain described here comes from a study of human T cells and chemical hapten exposure. Study at large: Skin of the upper inner arm, approximately 2 cm by approximately 2 cm, received 2% DPC for sensitization. There were weekly diphenylcyclopropenone doses to the scalp for patients throughout the approximately 24-week study.

The time point is: pre-sensitization, week 0. The treatment: therapeutic diphenylcyclopropenone sensitization with weekly scalp DPC. The germline gives CDR1 MNHEY, CDR2 SMNVEV (reference sequence). CDR3 length: 12 residues. The V end lost 6 bases, the J end lost 7 bases, and 10 bases lay between the germline ends. Points from the study as a whole: Significantly more large CDR3 similarity clusters arose among expanded TCRs than among controls.

The library tagged each cDNA molecule with unique molecular identifiers. TCRdb called the RACE reads again in MiXCR, with one record for every CDR3 protein. Of 300,000 to 400,000 distinct CDR3 sequences in the sample, 5.1% are singletons; the top ten hold approximately 2.8%. Points on this clonotype: Its target is unknown.

The gene calls are TRBV27 and TRBJ2-1; D is perhaps TRBD2 (6 bases). This receptor was taken from a woman aged 45 to 65 with alopecia areata. Some clones in this sample may be carry-over from other donors' samples. Source: whole blood, taken in connection with sensitization to the hapten diphenylcyclopropenone (DPC). Here the CDR3 DNA reads TGTGCCAGCAGAGGGCTAGCGAATGAGCAGTTCTTC. Protein sequence: CASRGLANEQFF.